A single sample is the source of the 13 T cell receptor beta chains below, sequenced in a study of T cells after yellow fever vaccination. TCRdb reprocessed the 5' RACE reads with MiXCR, giving one entry per CDR3 protein. This sample carries nearly 350,000 distinct CDR3 sequences, around 8.1% of them seen once, and the ten largest clones take 17%. The material was PBMCs, obtained 45 days after the first yellow fever vaccination. The origin of the receptors is a man aged 18 to 29 who received the YFV17D yellow fever vaccine.

The chain employs TRBV29-1 and TRBJ2-1; D remains unclear. Germline-derived CDR1 and CDR2 are SQVTM and ANQGSEA. V was shortened by 2 bases and J by 5 bases, with 7 bases between the two germline ends. CDR3 length equals 12 residues. The CDR3 DNA reads as TGCAGCGTTGAAAGTTGGGACAATGAGCAGTTCTTC. It specifies CSVESWDNEQFF.

This clonotype was counted only a few times. The J gene is TRBJ2-2, the V gene TRBV6-1; 11 nucleotides align to TRBD2. The CDR3 contains 16 residues. Germline loops: CDR1 MNHNS, CDR2 SASEGT. V lost 2 bases, J lost 7 bases, and 6 bases stayed unmatched. As DNA, the CDR3 is TGTGCCAGCAGTGAAATAGCGGGGGGGCCCGGCGGGGAGCTGTTTTTT. As protein: CASSEIAGGPGGELFF.

This rearrangement joins TRBV6-1 to TRBJ1-6; TRBD1 is a possible D gene (6 bases). The germline gives CDR1 MNHNS, CDR2 SASEGT. With 3 bases removed from V and 8 bases from J, the gap between germline ends came to 8 bases. This CDR3 has 13 amino acids. The DNA of the CDR3 is TGTGCCAGCAGTGAGGGGGCTGATTCACCCCTCCACTTT. It codes for CASSEGADSPLHF.

This chain uses TRBV12-3 or TRBV12-4 with TRBJ1-5, with TRBD1 as a possible D gene (6 bases). Trimming pared 3 bases from V and 7 bases from J, leaving 16 bases between. The CDR3 spans 15 residues. This chain's CDR3 is CASSFATSGAQPQHF. The CDR3 region has the DNA TGTGCCAGCAGTTTTGCTACTTCAGGGGCGCAGCCCCAGCATTTT.

The chain uses TRBV7-9 and TRBJ2-3; the D is unclear. There are 11 residues in the CDR3. CDR1 and CDR2 from the germline V gene are SEHNR and FQNEAQ (reference sequence). V was clipped by 8 bases and J by 8 bases, with 11 bases between them. The CDR3: CASAFPGTQYF. In nucleotides, the CDR3 is TGTGCCAGCGCCTTTCCAGGTACGCAGTATTTT.

This clonotype was picked up a small number of times. CDR3 amino acids: CASSLSFERTEAFF. The CDR3 coding sequence is TGTGCCAGCAGCTTAAGCTTTGAGCGGACTGAAGCTTTCTTT. The chain employs TRBV7-3 and TRBJ1-1; D ambiguous. Trimming left V 1 base short and J 5 bases short, with 11 bases between. Germline loops: CDR1 SGHTA, CDR2 FQGTGA. This CDR3 has 14 residues.

The chain carries TRBV6-1 and TRBJ2-1; D gene uncertain. Germline-derived CDR1 and CDR2 are MNHNS and SASEGT. Trimming stripped 6 bases from V and 0 bases from J, with 15 bases between. CDR3 size: 16 residues. The CDR3 DNA is TGTGCCAGCAGCCGAAAACCCCGGAGCTCCTACAATGAGCAGTTCTTC. It codes for CASSRKPRSSYNEQFF.

This clonotype has just a few counts. The rearrangement joins TRBV6-1 to TRBJ2-5; D is possibly TRBD1 (6 bases). Trimming removed 5 bases from V and 6 bases from J, with 22 bases in between. The length of the CDR3 is 16 residues. CDR1 and CDR2 from the germline V gene are MNHNS and SASEGT. Here the CDR3 reads CASSNRDTLGRKTQYF. The CDR3 nucleotides read TGTGCCAGCAGTAATCGGGACACCCTTGGTAGAAAGACCCAGTACTTC.

This chain connects TRBV12-3 or TRBV12-4 to TRBJ1-1; 7 bases line up with TRBD1. The CDR3 totals 15 residues. V shed 3 bases and J 2 bases; nucleotides not matched to a gene: 6. CDR3 amino acids: CASSFFDRANTEAFF. In DNA, the CDR3 is TGTGCCAGCAGTTTTTTTGACAGGGCCAACACTGAAGCTTTCTTT.

The gene calls are TRBV19 and TRBJ1-1; TRBD1 matches at 7 bases. This CDR3 contains 13 residues. Germline V CDR1 and CDR2: LNHDA, SQIVND (reference sequence). V was pared by 4 bases and J by 12 bases, with 11 bases of the junction left unmatched. CDR3 protein: CASSRDSTFPTFF. The DNA for the CDR3 is TGTGCCAGTAGTAGGGACAGCACTTTTCCGACTTTCTTT.

The chain employs TRBV27 and TRBJ2-7; 8 bases are shared with TRBD1. The CDR3 is 17 residues long. CDR1 and CDR2 from the germline V gene are MNHEY and SMNVEV (reference sequence). V shed 0 bases, J shed 4 bases, and the junction held 11 bases outside the gene matches. CDR3 sequence: CASSLSQRTGNTYEQYF. CDR3 coding DNA: TGTGCCAGCAGTTTATCACAGCGGACAGGGAACACTTACGAGCAGTACTTC.

This clonotype was detected ten times or more. The chain employs TRBV7-2 and TRBJ1-1; D is uncertain. The V end lost 3 bases, the J end lost 4 bases, and 12 bases lay between the germline ends. Germline V gene lookup returns CDR1 SGHTA and CDR2 FQGNSA. The CDR3 consists of 14 residues. The CDR3 here is CASSFATTATEAFF. In nucleotides, the CDR3 is TGTGCCAGCAGCTTTGCGACCACCGCCACTGAAGCTTTCTTT.

This clonotype came up a few times. The chain has TRBV20-1 and TRBJ2-1; D remains ambiguous. Trimming took 2 bases from V and 4 from J, leaving 18 bases between them. The CDR3 sequence is 16 residues long. Germline assignment: CDR1 DFQATT and CDR2 SNEGSKA (reference sequence). The DNA of the CDR3 is TGCAGTGCTAGAACCATGGCCCTCATCCATTACAATGAGCAGTTCTTC. Translation: CSARTMALIHYNEQFF.